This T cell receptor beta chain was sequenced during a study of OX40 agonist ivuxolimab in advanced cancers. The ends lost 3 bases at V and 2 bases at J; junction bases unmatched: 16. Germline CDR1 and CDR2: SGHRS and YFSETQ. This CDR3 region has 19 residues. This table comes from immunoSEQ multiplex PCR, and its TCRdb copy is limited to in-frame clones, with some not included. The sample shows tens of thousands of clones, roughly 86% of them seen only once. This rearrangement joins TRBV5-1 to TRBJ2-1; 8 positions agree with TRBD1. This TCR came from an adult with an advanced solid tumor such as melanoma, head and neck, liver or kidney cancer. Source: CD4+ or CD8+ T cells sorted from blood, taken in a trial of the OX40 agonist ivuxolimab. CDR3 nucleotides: TGCGCCAGCAGCTCCCAGGGGGCCTTGGGTCGTGGGACCTACAATGAGCAGTTCTTC. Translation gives CASSSQGALGRGTYNEQFF.